This TCR beta chain was profiled in a study of blood T cell repertoires in COVID-19. In assigning cohorts, the study relied on participant-reported clinical history. Authors' data handling: How many nucleated cells were present was estimated from reference gene primer amplification. The data were produced by immunoSEQ multiplex PCR, yet TCRdb's version contains in-frame clones alone and is incomplete. From that table come the V and J calls and clone size; the DNA was used to work out D and trimming. The data hold over 200,000 clones, with around 85% observed a single time. The CDR3 runs to 15 residues. Germline V gene sequence: CDR1 SEHNR, CDR2 FQNEAQ (reference sequence). The V gene lost 5 bases and the J gene lost 0 bases, with 11 bases spanning the gap.

The rearrangement joins TRBV7-9 to TRBJ2-1; the D gene is possibly TRBD2 (6 bases). This clonotype was sampled from a woman between 45 and 65 years old in a cohort exposed to, infected with or recovered from COVID-19 (not recorded which). The sample taken for sequencing was PBMCs or T cells enriched from blood (not recorded which). The CDR3 is CASSPGVYSYNEQFF. DNA of the CDR3: TGTGCCAGCAGCCCGGGGGTTTACTCCTACAATGAGCAGTTCTTC.